This T cell receptor beta chain was retrieved from a study of somatic mutations in cytotoxic T cells in rheumatoid arthritis (dated by TCRdb to the late 2010s). Looking at the study overall: Before any treatment started and right after they were diagnosed, patients gave peripheral blood samples (about 30 ml EDTA). The study asked whether expanded CD8+ T-cell clones in newly diagnosed, untreated rheumatoid arthritis carry somatic mutations, and used TCRB deep sequencing to characterize clonality. TCRB deep sequencing was performed for 55 to 65 rheumatoid arthritis patients and approximately 18 healthy controls. The median ages of the patient and control groups were essentially identical. Sorted V beta1+ cells also underwent TCRB sequencing, and some V beta antibody-stained T-cell populations were flow-sorted at nearly 100% purity on a FACSAria II or Sony SH800. Overall study results and their limits: The expanded CD8+ clones had unknown antigen targets, and not appearing in virus-specific databases did not rule out that they were virus-specific. CD8+ T-cell clonality did not differ significantly between rheumatoid arthritis patients and age-matched healthy controls. In patients, CD8+ clonality rose with age (Spearman r ~ 0.5), which was not the case in healthy controls. In about an eighth of the 65 patients, more than 20% of CD8+ cells belonged to the largest CD8+ clone, while several identical CD8+ TCRB sequences were shared between blood and synovial fluid.

Positive magnetic bead selection on an AutoMACS was used to isolate CD4+ and CD8+ cells, with flow cytometry used to check purity. Clonal expansions were first screened by flow cytometry with a TCR V beta antibody panel, then characterized by TCRB deep sequencing of sorted CD8+ fractions. Peripheral blood mononuclear cells were isolated by Ficoll-Paque PLUS density gradient separation. Using Nucleospin Tissue or Tissue XS kits, DNA was extracted from CD4-enriched, CD8-enriched or PBMC samples, with quantification by a Qubit 2.0 fluorometer. Note on this clone: Its target antigen remains unknown. Per-base quality was not reported, and no clone a single base away is much larger than it.

Genomic DNA underwent TCRB CDR3 sequencing using the immunoSEQ assay. As for how the authors treated the data: When patient CD8+ clones exceeding 1% were checked against published virus-specific TCRB sequences, only a few matched. The analyses included only productive TCRB rearrangements. Clonality was expressed as a Shannon entropy-based productive clonality index, with each clone defined by a unique TCRB CDR3 sequence. To calculate repertoire overlap between two samples, the template counts of each clone were considered relative to each sample's total templates. Flow cytometry-measured V-gene usage correlated with V-gene usage from TCRB sequencing, with a Spearman r of approximately 0.55. TCRdb limited this immuneACCESS table to in-frame rearrangements with V and J called. A share of clones is missing; checked studies link under half to unresolved V genes, and the rest is unexplained. Clone size and the V and J calls come from that table; the DNA yielded D and trimming. This sample gives more than 3,500 clones in total; approximately 80% of them show up just once. Of the sample, 68% is held by the ten largest clones.

The sequenced sample consisted of CD8+ T cells sorted from blood. The receptor was isolated from a man in his forties with rheumatoid arthritis.

The DNA reads TGTGCCAGCAGGGTAGACATAAACTATGGCTACACCTTC. Translated, this gives CASRVDINYGYTF. The sequence joins TRBV2 to TRBJ1-2; the D gene lacks a confident call. Relative to germline, V is 6 bases shorter and J is 2 bases shorter, with 10 bases between their ends. The CDR3 starts with the cysteine, ends with the phenylalanine, and has 13 residues. This entry keeps only the CDR3 DNA: 39 bases, framed from base 1. In the germline V gene, CDR1 corresponds to SNHLY and CDR2 to FYNNEI.